Each of the 24 T cell receptor beta chains below was sequenced from the same sample in a study of T cell repertoires in cytomegalovirus infection. Antigens for these TCRs are unknown. One entry per CDR3 protein, called by TCRdb with MiXCR from the reads. The sample has some 590,000 distinct CDR3 sequences, almost 40% seen once; the top ten hold roughly 50%. This material consisted of cultured PBMCs, taken from culture after CMV antigen stimulation. All receptors derive from a human donor in good health (CMV status not recorded). Some clones in this sample may be carry-over from other donors' samples.

This clonotype was counted only a few times. V is TRBV6-2 or TRBV6-3 and J is TRBJ2-7; D might be TRBD1 or TRBD2, each matching 5 bases. Germline CDR1 is MNHEY and CDR2 is SVGEGT. The CDR3 loop spans 12 amino acids. Trimming took off 7 bases at V and 2 bases at J, with 9 bases between the two ends. Here the CDR3 reads CASIGTTYEQYF. CDR3 nucleotide sequence: TGTGCCAGCATCGGGACCACCTACGAGCAGTACTTC.

This clonotype was observed a few times. The rearrangement joins TRBV7-2 to TRBJ2-5; TRBD2 aligns across 7 bases. This CDR3 is built from 15 residues. J gave up 4 bases and V 1 base, and 6 bases lay outside the gene matches. Germline CDR1 reads SGHTA; CDR2 reads FQGNSA. The CDR3 nucleotides read TGTGCCAGCAGCTTAGGGACTAGTTCACGAGAGACCCAGTACTTC. This translates into CASSLGTSSRETQYF.

This clonotype was seen more than once but under ten times. The V call is TRBV7-8, the J call TRBJ1-1, with 9 bases that match TRBD1. The J segment lost 1 base and the V segment lost 0 bases, leaving 3 bases of the junction unmatched. The CDR3 contains 16 residues. CDR1 SGHVS and CDR2 FQNEAQ come from the germline V gene. The CDR3 nucleotides read TGTGCCAGCAGCTTAGCTGTGGGACAGGGGAACACTGAAGCTTTCTTT. This translates into CASSLAVGQGNTEAFF.

CDR3 amino acids: CASSLVAGTPDTQYF. The CDR3 DNA is TGTGCCAGCAGCTTGGTAGCGGGGACCCCCGATACGCAGTATTTT. The chain uses TRBV5-4 and TRBJ2-3; 8 bases line up with TRBD2. J gave up 6 bases and V 0 bases, and 6 bases lay outside the gene matches. Germline lookup yields CDR1 SGHNT and CDR2 YYREEE (reference sequence). This CDR3 has 15 residues.

The chain recombines TRBV6-2 or TRBV6-3 with TRBJ2-2; D gene ambiguous. With 8 bases removed from V and 6 bases from J, the gap between germline ends came to 10 bases. The CDR3 runs 12 residues. The germline CDR1 and CDR2 sequences are MNHEY and SVGEGT. CDR3 protein: CASGSVAGELFF. DNA of the CDR3: TGTGCCAGCGGCTCCGTGGCCGGGGAGCTGTTTTTT.

This clonotype was seen a single time. This chain joins TRBV6-1 and TRBJ2-7, with TRBD2 identical over 11 bases. Losses at the gene ends were 8 bases for V and 7 bases for J; bases not matched to a gene: 13. The CDR3 consists of 15 residues. CDR1 and CDR2 from the germline V gene are MNHNS and SASEGT. CDR3 region: CASAEPGLAVVEQYF. The CDR3 DNA is TGTGCCAGCGCCGAGCCGGGACTAGCGGTGGTGGAGCAGTACTTC.

In this sample, this clonotype turned up a few times. The CDR3 region is CASSQNRGLQPQHF. The CDR3 DNA is TGTGCCAGCAGCCAGAACAGGGGGCTTCAGCCCCAGCATTTT. The V call is TRBV7-2, the J call TRBJ1-5; 9 nucleotides match TRBD1. Germline V gene lookup returns CDR1 SGHTA and CDR2 FQGNSA. The J segment lost 6 bases and the V segment lost 5 bases, leaving 5 bases of the junction unmatched. The CDR3 is made up of 14 amino acids.

This chain joins TRBV20-1 and TRBJ1-2; D ambiguous. The CDR3 sequence is 14 residues long. V dropped 6 bases and J dropped 4 bases, with 18 bases sitting between them. CDR1 and CDR2 from the germline V gene are DFQATT and SNEGSKA (reference sequence). The DNA for the CDR3 is TGCAGTGCCCGGGAGGGCATCATCGGCTATGGCTACACCTTC. Amino acid sequence: CSAREGIIGYGYTF.

The chain links TRBV7-8 to TRBJ2-1, with D possibly TRBD2 on 5 matching bases. The CDR3 has 15 residues. Between the trimmed V and J ends, which lost 3 bases and 1 base, there was a span of 10 bases. In germline, CDR1 is SGHVS, CDR2 FQNEAQ. CDR3 sequence (DNA): TGTGCCAGCAGCTTTTGGGAGACTTCCTACAATGAGCAGTTCTTC. Protein product: CASSFWETSYNEQFF.

The genes are TRBV6-6 and TRBJ1-6, with D maybe TRBD1 (5 bases). Trimming took 2 bases from V and 5 from J, leaving 19 bases between them. The V gene's germline CDR1 is MNHNY and CDR2 SVGAGI (reference sequence). The CDR3 sequence is 18 residues long. The CDR3 loop is CASSYLPIDSANNSPLHF. DNA for the CDR3: TGTGCCAGCAGTTACCTACCTATTGACAGTGCGAATAATTCACCCCTCCACTTT.

This chain links TRBV7-2 with TRBJ2-7; tentatively, D is TRBD1 (5 bases). CDR1 is SGHTA, CDR2 FQGNSA, per germline. The CDR3 consists of 12 residues. Trimming pared 8 bases from V and 9 bases from J, leaving 17 bases between. The CDR3 protein is CASGHPQGGQYF. In DNA form, the CDR3 reads TGTGCCAGCGGCCACCCGCAGGGCGGGCAGTACTTC. The variable domain in full, completed from reference TRBV7-2 and TRBJ2-7, reads GAGVSQSPSNKVTEKGKDVELRCDPISGHTALYWYRQSLGQGLEFLIYFQGNSAPDKSGLPSDRFSAERTGGSVSTLTIQRTQQEDSAVYLCASGHPQGGQYFGPGTRLTVT.

This chain joins TRBV6-2 or TRBV6-3 and TRBJ2-3; 7 bases fit TRBD2. The trim removed 3 bases at V and 2 bases at J, leaving 5 bases unmatched. This CDR3 has 15 amino acids. CDR1 MNHEY and CDR2 SVGEGT come from the germline V gene. In nucleotides, the CDR3 is TGTGCCAGCAGTTATCCGGCGGGGGACACAGATACGCAGTATTTT. As protein: CASSYPAGDTDTQYF.

The chain joins TRBV5-1 to TRBJ1-6, with D unclear. Per the germline V gene, CDR1 is SGHRS and CDR2 is YFSETQ. V shed 1 base and J shed 0 bases, with 8 bases lying between them. The length of the CDR3 is 16 residues. CDR3 amino acids: CASSLLGSSYNSPLHF. The CDR3 region has the DNA TGCGCCAGCAGCTTGCTTGGTAGCTCCTATAATTCACCCCTCCACTTT. The full variable domain, with the rest looked up from reference TRBV5-1 and TRBJ1-6, is KAGVTQTPRYLIKTRGQQVTLSCSPISGHRSVSWYQQTPGQGLQFLFEYFSETQRNKGNFPGRFSGRQFSNSRSEMNVSTLELGDSALYLCASSLLGSSYNSPLHFGNGTRLTVT.

The rearrangement joins TRBV11-2 to TRBJ2-7; D may correspond to TRBD1 or TRBD2 (5 bases each). Germline V lookup: CDR1 SGHAT, CDR2 FQNNGV. The V end was cut by 4 bases, the J end by 6 bases, with 16 bases between. The length of the CDR3 is 14 residues. The CDR3 protein is CASSSPRGLPEQYF. For the CDR3, the DNA is TGTGCCAGCAGCTCCCCCCGGGGCCTCCCCGAGCAGTACTTC.

This clonotype was counted only a few times. J is TRBJ2-2 and V is TRBV7-2; D might be TRBD2 (5 bases). The V and J ends lost 2 bases and 4 bases respectively, with 11 bases between them. The CDR3 has 15 residues. Germline CDR1 reads SGHTA; CDR2 reads FQGNSA. The CDR3 nucleotides are TGTGCCAGCAGCTTAACGGCGGGTCTCACCGGGGAGCTGTTTTTT. Translation: CASSLTAGLTGELFF. Together with reference TRBV7-2 and TRBJ2-2, the CDR3 gives the full variable domain: GAGVSQSPSNKVTEKGKDVELRCDPISGHTALYWYRQSLGQGLEFLIYFQGNSAPDKSGLPSDRFSAERTGGSVSTLTIQRTQQEDSAVYLCASSLTAGLTGELFFGEGSRLTVL.

In this sample, this clonotype turned up a few times. The chain recombines TRBV7-2 with TRBJ2-1; D perhaps matches TRBD2 (5 bases). CDR3 length: 15 residues. Looked up from germline, CDR1 is SGHTA and CDR2 is FQGNSA. The germline V and J ends were trimmed by 6 bases and 4 bases, with 16 bases remaining between them. CDR3: CASRAGGGRYNEQFF. CDR3 nucleotides: TGTGCCAGCAGGGCGGGTGGCGGGCGATACAATGAGCAGTTCTTC.

This clonotype appeared many times. V gene TRBV7-2 combines with J gene TRBJ1-1, with 9 bases matching TRBD1. The ends lost 5 bases at V and 0 bases at J; junction bases unmatched: 10. Germline CDR1 SGHTA, CDR2 FQGNSA. The CDR3 spans 17 residues. In DNA form, the CDR3 reads TGTGCCAGCAGCCTACGGACAGGGGTTTTGGTGAACACTGAAGCTTTCTTT. Protein product: CASSLRTGVLVNTEAFF.

This clonotype was detected only a few times. The J gene is TRBJ2-3, the V gene TRBV7-2; the match to TRBD2 covers 16 bases. V lost 0 bases and J lost 5; bases outside the gene matches: 5. CDR1 and CDR2 (germline): SGHTA, FQGNSA. CDR3 size: 18 residues. This CDR3 is CASSLAGLAGGPGDTQYF. Here the CDR3 DNA reads TGTGCCAGCAGCTTAGCGGGACTAGCGGGGGGGCCGGGAGATACGCAGTATTTT.

The chain joins TRBV11-2 to TRBJ2-1, with D perhaps TRBD1 or TRBD2 (6 bases each). This CDR3 is built from 16 residues. Germline V gene lookup returns CDR1 SGHAT and CDR2 FQNNGV. Trimming pared 0 bases from V and 4 bases from J, leaving 13 bases between. The CDR3 spells CASSLEGGPGYNEQFF. DNA for the CDR3: TGTGCCAGCAGCTTAGAAGGGGGGCCTGGGTACAATGAGCAGTTCTTC.

The chain recombines TRBV19 with TRBJ2-1, with a tentative D call TRBD2 (5 bases). The CDR3 consists of 13 residues. Trimming removed 8 bases at V and 2 bases at J, with 10 bases between. Per germline, CDR1 LNHDA and CDR2 SQIVND (reference sequence). In DNA, the CDR3 is TGTGCCAGTGCTAGCCTCCCCTACAATGAGCAGTTCTTC. Amino acid sequence: CASASLPYNEQFF.

This chain connects TRBV12-3 or TRBV12-4 to TRBJ2-7, with 7 bases that match TRBD1. V trimming: 5 bases; J trimming: 4 bases; junction bases outside the gene matches: 5. CDR3 size: 13 residues. CDR3 residues: CASSGTERYEQYF. The CDR3 nucleotides are TGTGCCAGCAGTGGGACAGAGAGATACGAGCAGTACTTC.

This sequence joins TRBV19 and TRBJ1-2; weak D call: TRBD1 (6 bases). V was clipped by 6 bases and J by 4 bases, with 24 bases between them. CDR1 is LNHDA, CDR2 SQIVND, per germline (reference sequence). This CDR3 has 17 amino acids. Here the CDR3 DNA reads TGTGCCAGTAGCGGGAGTTCGAGACAGGCCCTCATCTATGGCTACACCTTC. The encoded protein is CASSGSSRQALIYGYTF.

This chain joins TRBV4-1 and TRBJ2-1; 9 bases line up with TRBD1. CDR3 length: 16 amino acids. V trimming: 4 bases; J trimming: 4 bases; junction bases outside the gene matches: 8. CDR1 is MGHRA and CDR2 is YSYEKL in the germline V gene. CDR3 in DNA: TGCGCCAGCAGCCGCCCTGGGGACAGGGCTTACAATGAGCAGTTCTTC. Encoded protein: CASSRPGDRAYNEQFF.

This chain connects TRBV12-3 or TRBV12-4 to TRBJ2-7, with D perhaps TRBD1 or TRBD2 (5 bases each). The CDR3 runs to 14 residues. V gave up 3 bases and J gave up 1 base, with 10 bases separating them. CDR3 region: CASSFGWGSYEQYF. In DNA form, the CDR3 reads TGTGCCAGCAGTTTTGGATGGGGGTCCTACGAGCAGTACTTC.